These 7 T cell receptor beta chains came from one sample sequenced in a study of T cells in narcolepsy. Clones were sequenced by immunoSEQ multiplex PCR, and TCRdb holds only the in-frame ones, with some missing. In the table there are tens of thousands of clones, about 84% of which are singletons. The specimen sequenced was CD45RA- memory CD4+ T cells from PBMCs. These receptors were obtained from a human donor with narcolepsy.

The V gene is TRBV2, the J gene TRBJ2-5; 7 bases are a match to TRBD2. J lost 11 bases, V lost 5 bases, and 11 bases had no gene match. Germline loops: CDR1 SNHLY, CDR2 FYNNEI. There are 13 residues in the CDR3. The DNA for the CDR3 is TGTGCCAGCAGTTTTCTTCCGGGGGGAGAGCAGTACTTC. Protein product: CASSFLPGGEQYF.

V is TRBV5-6 and J is TRBJ2-7; tentative D call: TRBD1 (6 bases). This CDR3 has 19 amino acids. CDR1 and CDR2 (germline): SGHDT, YYEEEE. V was trimmed by 3 bases and J by 1 base, leaving 26 bases between them. CDR3 sequence reads: CASSSRLRLSLTGSYEQYF. The DNA for the CDR3 is TGTGCCAGCAGCTCCCGCCTCCGATTGAGCCTGACAGGTTCCTACGAGCAGTACTTC.

The chain is built from TRBV10-3 and TRBJ1-1; D is ambiguous. The V gene lost 3 bases and the J gene lost 7 bases, with 12 bases spanning the gap. The CDR3 runs to 13 residues. From germline, CDR1 is ENHRY and CDR2 SYGVKD. CDR3 residues: CAISEVRRVEAFF. As DNA, the CDR3 is TGTGCCATCAGTGAAGTGAGAAGGGTTGAAGCTTTCTTT.

The chain is built from TRBV30 and TRBJ1-2; the D is unclear. This CDR3 comprises 12 residues. Trimming removed 2 bases at V and 7 bases at J, with 11 bases between. Germline-derived CDR1 and CDR2 are GTSNPN and SVGIG (reference sequence). The CDR3 bases are TGTGCCTGGAGTACCGGACGTGGTGGCTACACCTTC. This codes for CAWSTGRGGYTF.

The chain uses TRBV29-1 and TRBJ1-2, with 8 bases lining up with TRBD1. V lost 6 bases, J lost 4 bases, and 7 bases stayed unmatched. Germline CDR1 SQVTM, CDR2 ANQGSEA. The CDR3 loop spans 13 amino acids. The CDR3 region is CSVAGGASYGYTF. The CDR3 bases are TGCAGCGTAGCAGGGGGCGCGAGCTATGGCTACACCTTC. The full variable domain, with the rest looked up from reference TRBV29-1 and TRBJ1-2, is SAVISQKPSRDICQRGTSLTIQCQVDSQVTMMFWYRQQPGQSLTLIATANQGSEATYESGFVIDKFPISRPNLTFSTLTVSNMSPEDSSIYLCSVAGGASYGYTFGSGTRLTVV.

On this clone itself: At the DNA level, this CDR3 is encoded by other sequences in the same sample as well. The rearrangement links TRBV19 to TRBJ2-5, with D tentatively TRBD2 (6 bases). Germline V gene lookup returns CDR1 LNHDA and CDR2 SQIVND (reference sequence). V lost 5 bases, J lost 5 bases, and 18 bases lay in between. This CDR3 contains 15 residues. CDR3: CASSPTRSRGETQYF. The CDR3 DNA is TGTGCCAGTAGTCCCACCCGCTCTCGGGGGGAGACCCAGTACTTC.

The V gene is TRBV4-2, the J gene TRBJ2-7, with 9 nucleotides matching TRBD1. V shed 4 bases, J shed 5 bases, and the junction held 9 bases outside the gene matches. Germline loops: CDR1 LGHNA, CDR2 YNFKEQ. This CDR3 contains 15 residues. CDR3: CASSLWDRVSNEQYF. DNA for the CDR3: TGTGCCAGCAGCCTTTGGGACAGGGTATCCAACGAGCAGTACTTC.